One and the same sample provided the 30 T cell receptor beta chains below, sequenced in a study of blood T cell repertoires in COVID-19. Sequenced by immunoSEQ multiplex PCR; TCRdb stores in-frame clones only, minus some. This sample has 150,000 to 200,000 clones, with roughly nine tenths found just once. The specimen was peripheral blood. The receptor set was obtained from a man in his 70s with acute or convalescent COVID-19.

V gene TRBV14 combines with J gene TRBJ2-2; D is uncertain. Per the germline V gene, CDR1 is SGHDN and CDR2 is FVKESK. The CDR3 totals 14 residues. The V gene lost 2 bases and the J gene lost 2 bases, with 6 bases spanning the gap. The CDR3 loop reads CASSQSVNTGELFF. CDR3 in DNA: TGTGCCAGCAGCCAATCCGTAAACACCGGGGAGCTGTTTTTT. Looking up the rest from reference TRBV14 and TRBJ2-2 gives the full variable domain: EAGVTQFPSHSVIEKGQTVTLRCDPISGHDNLYWYRRVMGKEIKFLLHFVKESKQDESGMPNNRFLAERTGGTYSTLKVQPAELEDSGVYFCASSQSVNTGELFFGEGSRLTVL.

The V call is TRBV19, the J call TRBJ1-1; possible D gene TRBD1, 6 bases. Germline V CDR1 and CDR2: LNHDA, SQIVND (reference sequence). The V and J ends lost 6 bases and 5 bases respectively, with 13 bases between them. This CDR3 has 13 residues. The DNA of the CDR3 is TGTGCCAGTAGGTACAGGGATCGGACTGAAGCTTTCTTT. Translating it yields CASRYRDRTEAFF.

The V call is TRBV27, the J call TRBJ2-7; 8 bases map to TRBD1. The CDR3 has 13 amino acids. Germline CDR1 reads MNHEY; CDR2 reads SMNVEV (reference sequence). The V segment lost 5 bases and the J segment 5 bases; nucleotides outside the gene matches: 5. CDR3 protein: CASSAAGGNEQYF. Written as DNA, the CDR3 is TGTGCCAGCAGTGCTGCAGGGGGCAACGAGCAGTACTTC.

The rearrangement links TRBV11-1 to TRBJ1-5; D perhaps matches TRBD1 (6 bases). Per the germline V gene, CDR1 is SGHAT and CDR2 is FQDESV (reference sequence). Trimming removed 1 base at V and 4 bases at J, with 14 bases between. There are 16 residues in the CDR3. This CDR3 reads CASSLGRGGSNQPQHF. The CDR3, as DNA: TGTGCCAGCAGCTTAGGACGAGGGGGATCGAATCAGCCCCAGCATTTT.

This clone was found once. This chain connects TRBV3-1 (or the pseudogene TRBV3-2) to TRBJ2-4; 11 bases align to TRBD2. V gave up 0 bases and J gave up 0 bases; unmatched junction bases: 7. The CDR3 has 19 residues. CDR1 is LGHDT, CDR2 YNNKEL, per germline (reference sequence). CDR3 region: CASSQEGTSGVIAKNIQYF. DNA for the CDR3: TGTGCCAGCAGCCAAGAAGGGACTAGCGGAGTTATAGCCAAAAACATTCAGTACTTC.

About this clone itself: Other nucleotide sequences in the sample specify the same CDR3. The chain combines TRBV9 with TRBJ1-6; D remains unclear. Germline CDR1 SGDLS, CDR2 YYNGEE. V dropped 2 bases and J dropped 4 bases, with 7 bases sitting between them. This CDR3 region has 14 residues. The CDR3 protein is CASSVTEYNSPLHF. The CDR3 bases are TGTGCCAGCAGCGTTACAGAGTATAATTCACCCCTCCACTTT.

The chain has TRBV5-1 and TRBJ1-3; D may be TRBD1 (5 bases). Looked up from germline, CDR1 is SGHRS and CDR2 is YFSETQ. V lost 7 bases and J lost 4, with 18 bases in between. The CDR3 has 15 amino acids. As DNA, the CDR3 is TGCGCCAGCCGAGCCACAGGAAACTCAGGAAACACCATATATTTT. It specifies CASRATGNSGNTIYF. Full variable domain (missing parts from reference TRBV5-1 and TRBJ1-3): KAGVTQTPRYLIKTRGQQVTLSCSPISGHRSVSWYQQTPGQGLQFLFEYFSETQRNKGNFPGRFSGRQFSNSRSEMNVSTLELGDSALYLCASRATGNSGNTIYFGEGSWLTVV.

DNA for the CDR3: TGTGCCAGCAGCTTAGGGTTGCAGGGGGGATACGAGCAGTACTTC. This gives the protein CASSLGLQGGYEQYF. The rearrangement uses TRBV7-9 and TRBJ2-7, with D possibly TRBD1 on 7 matching bases. There are 15 residues in the CDR3. The V end was cut by 1 base, the J end by 4 bases, with 14 bases between. The germline V gene encodes CDR1 SEHNR and CDR2 FQNEAQ (reference sequence).

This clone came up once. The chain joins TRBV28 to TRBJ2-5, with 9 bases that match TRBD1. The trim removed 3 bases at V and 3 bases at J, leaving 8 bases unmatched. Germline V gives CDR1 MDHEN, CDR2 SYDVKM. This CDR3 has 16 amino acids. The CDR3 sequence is CASSFFGTGKEETQYF. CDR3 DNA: TGTGCCAGCAGTTTCTTTGGGACAGGGAAAGAAGAGACCCAGTACTTC.

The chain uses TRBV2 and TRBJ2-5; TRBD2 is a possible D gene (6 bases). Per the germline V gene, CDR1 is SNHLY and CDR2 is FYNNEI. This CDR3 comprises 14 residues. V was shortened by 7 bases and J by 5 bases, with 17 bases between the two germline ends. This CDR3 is CASMERALPETQYF. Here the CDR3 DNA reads TGTGCCAGCATGGAGCGGGCACTCCCGGAGACCCAGTACTTC.

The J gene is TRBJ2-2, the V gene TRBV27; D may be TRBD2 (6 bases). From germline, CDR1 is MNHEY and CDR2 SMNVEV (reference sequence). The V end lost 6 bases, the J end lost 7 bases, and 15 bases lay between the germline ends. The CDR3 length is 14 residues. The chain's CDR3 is CASRWGTFIGELFF. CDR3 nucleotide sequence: TGTGCCAGCAGATGGGGGACTTTTATCGGGGAGCTGTTTTTT.

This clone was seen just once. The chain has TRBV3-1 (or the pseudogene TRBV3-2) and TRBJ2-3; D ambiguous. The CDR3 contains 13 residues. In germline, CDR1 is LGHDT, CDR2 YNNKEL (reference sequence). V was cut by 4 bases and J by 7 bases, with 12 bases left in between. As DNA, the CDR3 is TGTGCCAGCAGCCTGGGCTACCTGAATACGCAGTATTTT. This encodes CASSLGYLNTQYF.

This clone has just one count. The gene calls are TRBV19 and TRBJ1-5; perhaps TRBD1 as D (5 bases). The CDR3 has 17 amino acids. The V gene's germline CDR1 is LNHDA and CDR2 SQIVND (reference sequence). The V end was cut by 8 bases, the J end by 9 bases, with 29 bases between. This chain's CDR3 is CASSISRGGAVNWPQHF. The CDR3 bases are TGTGCCAGTTCCATATCAAGGGGCGGGGCCGTGAATTGGCCCCAGCATTTT.

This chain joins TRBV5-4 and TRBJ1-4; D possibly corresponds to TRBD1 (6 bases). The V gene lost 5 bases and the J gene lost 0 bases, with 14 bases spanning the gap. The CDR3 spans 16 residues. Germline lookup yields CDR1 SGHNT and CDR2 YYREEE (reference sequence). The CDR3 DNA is TGTGCCAGCAGTAATCTACAGGGTACAACTAATGAAAAACTGTTTTTT. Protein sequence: CASSNLQGTTNEKLFF.

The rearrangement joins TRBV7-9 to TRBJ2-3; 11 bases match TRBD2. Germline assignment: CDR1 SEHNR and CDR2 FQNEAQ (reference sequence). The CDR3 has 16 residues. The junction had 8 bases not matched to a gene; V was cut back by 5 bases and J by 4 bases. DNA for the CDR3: TGTGCCAGCAGCAATAGCGGGGGGGCCGTGGCAGATACGCAGTATTTT. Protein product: CASSNSGGAVADTQYF.

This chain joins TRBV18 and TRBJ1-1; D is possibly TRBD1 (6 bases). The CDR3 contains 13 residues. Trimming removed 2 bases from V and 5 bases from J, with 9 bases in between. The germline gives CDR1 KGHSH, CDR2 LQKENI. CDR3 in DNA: TGTGCCAGCTCACCAAACAGGGATACTGAAGCTTTCTTT. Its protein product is CASSPNRDTEAFF. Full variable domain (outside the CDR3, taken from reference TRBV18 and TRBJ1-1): NAGVMQNPRHLVRRRGQEARLRCSPMKGHSHVYWYRQLPEEGLKFMVYLQKENIIDESGMPKERFSAEFPKEGPSILRIQQVVRGDSAAYFCASSPNRDTEAFFGQGTRLTVV.

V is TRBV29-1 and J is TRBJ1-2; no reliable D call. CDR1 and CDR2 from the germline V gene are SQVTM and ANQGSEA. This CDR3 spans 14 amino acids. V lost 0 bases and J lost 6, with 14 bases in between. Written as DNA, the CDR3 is TGCAGCGTTGAAGATCGAGTAACGTCCCATGGCTACACCTTC. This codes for CSVEDRVTSHGYTF.

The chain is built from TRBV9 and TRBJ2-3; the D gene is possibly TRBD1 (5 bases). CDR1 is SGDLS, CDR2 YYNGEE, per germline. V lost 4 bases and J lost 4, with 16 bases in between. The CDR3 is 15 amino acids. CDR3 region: CASSPRAINPDTQYF. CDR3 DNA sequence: TGTGCCAGCAGCCCCAGGGCGATTAATCCAGATACGCAGTATTTT.

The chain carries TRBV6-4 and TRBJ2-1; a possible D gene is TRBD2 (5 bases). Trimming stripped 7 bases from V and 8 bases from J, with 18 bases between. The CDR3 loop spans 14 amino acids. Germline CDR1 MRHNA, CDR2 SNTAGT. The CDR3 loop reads CASKLASAAHEQFF. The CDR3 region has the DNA TGTGCCAGCAAATTAGCGTCAGCGGCCCATGAGCAGTTCTTC.

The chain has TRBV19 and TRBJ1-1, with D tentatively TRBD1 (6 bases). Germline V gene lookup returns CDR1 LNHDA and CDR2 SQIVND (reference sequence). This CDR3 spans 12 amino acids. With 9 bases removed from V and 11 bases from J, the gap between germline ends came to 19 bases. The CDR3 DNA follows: TGTGCCAGCTCCTCGCGACAGGACTTGGCTTTCTTT. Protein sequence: CASSSRQDLAFF.

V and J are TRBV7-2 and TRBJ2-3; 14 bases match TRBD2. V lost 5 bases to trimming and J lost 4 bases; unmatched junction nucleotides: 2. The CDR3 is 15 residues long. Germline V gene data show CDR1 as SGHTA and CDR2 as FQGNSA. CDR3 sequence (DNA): TGTGCCAGCAGCCCGACTAGCGGGGGGGCAGATACGCAGTATTTT. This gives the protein CASSPTSGGADTQYF.

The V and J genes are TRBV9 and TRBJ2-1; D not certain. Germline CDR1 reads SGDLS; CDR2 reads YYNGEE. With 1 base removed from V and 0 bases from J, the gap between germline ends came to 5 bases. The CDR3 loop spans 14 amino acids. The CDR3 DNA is TGTGCCAGCAGCGTAAGTAGCTCCTACAATGAGCAGTTCTTC. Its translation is CASSVSSSYNEQFF. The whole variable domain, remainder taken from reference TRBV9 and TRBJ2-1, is DSGVTQTPKHLITATGQRVTLRCSPRSGDLSVYWYQQSLDQGLQFLIQYYNGEERAKGNILERFSAQQFPDLHSELNLSSLELGDSALYFCASSVSSSYNEQFFGPGTRLTVL.

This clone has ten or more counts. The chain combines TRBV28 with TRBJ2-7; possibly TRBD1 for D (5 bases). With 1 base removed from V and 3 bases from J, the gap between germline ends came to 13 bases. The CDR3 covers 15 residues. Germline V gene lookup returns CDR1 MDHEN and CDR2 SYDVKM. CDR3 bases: TGTGCCAGCAGTTTATTACCAGGGAAAATCTACGAGCAGTACTTC. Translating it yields CASSLLPGKIYEQYF.

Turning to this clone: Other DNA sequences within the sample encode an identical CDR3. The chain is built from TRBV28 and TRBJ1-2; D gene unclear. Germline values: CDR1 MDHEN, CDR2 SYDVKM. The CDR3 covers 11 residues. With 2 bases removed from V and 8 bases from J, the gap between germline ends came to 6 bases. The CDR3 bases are TGTGCCAGCAGTTTACGTGTCGGCTACACCTTC. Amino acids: CASSLRVGYTF.

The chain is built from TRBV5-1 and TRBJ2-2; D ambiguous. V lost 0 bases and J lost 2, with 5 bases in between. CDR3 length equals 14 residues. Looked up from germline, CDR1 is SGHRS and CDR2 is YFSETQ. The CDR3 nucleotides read TGCGCCAGCAGCTTGGACAGTAACACCGGGGAGCTGTTTTTT. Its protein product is CASSLDSNTGELFF.

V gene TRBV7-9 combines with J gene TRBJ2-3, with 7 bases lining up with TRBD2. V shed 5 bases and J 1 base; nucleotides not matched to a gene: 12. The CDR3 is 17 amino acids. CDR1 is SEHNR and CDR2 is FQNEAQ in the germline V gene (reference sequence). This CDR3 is CASSPGPGGAGTDTQYF. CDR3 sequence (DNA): TGTGCCAGCAGCCCAGGCCCGGGAGGAGCTGGCACAGATACGCAGTATTTT.

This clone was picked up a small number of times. CDR3 coding DNA: TGTGCCAGCAGCAAAGACGGGAACACAGATACGCAGTATTTT. This gives the protein CASSKDGNTDTQYF. This chain joins TRBV7-3 and TRBJ2-3, with a possible D match to TRBD2 (5 bases). Germline V lookup: CDR1 SGHTA, CDR2 FQGTGA. This CDR3 region has 14 residues. V gave up 5 bases and J gave up 2 bases, with 11 bases separating them. Full variable domain (remainder filled in from reference TRBV7-3 and TRBJ2-3): GAGVSQTPSNKVTEKGKYVELRCDPISGHTALYWYRQSLGQGPEFLIYFQGTGAADDSGLPNDRFFAVRPEGSVSTLKIQRTERGDSAVYLCASSKDGNTDTQYFGPGTRLTVL.

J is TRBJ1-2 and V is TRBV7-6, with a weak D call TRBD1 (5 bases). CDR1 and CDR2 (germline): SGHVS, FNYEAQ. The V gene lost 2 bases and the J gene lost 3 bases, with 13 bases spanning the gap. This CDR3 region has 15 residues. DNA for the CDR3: TGTGCCAGCAGCTTAATACGTGACAGCTACTATGGCTACACCTTC. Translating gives CASSLIRDSYYGYTF. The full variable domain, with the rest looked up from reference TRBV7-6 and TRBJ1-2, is GAGVSQSPRYKVTKRGQDVALRCDPISGHVSLYWYRQALGQGPEFLTYFNYEAQQDKSGLPNDRFSAERPEGSISTLTIQRTEQRDSAMYRCASSLIRDSYYGYTFGSGTRLTVV.

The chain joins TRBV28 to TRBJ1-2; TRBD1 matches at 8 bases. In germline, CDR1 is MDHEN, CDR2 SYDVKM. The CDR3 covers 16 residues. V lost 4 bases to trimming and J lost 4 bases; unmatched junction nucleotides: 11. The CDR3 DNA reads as TGTGCCAGCAGTTCTCCTGGTAACAGGGGGGGCTATGGCTACACCTTC. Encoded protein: CASSSPGNRGGYGYTF.

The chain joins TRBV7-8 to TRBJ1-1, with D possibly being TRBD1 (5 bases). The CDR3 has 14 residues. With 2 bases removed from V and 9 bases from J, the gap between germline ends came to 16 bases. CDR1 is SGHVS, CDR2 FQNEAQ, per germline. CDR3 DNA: TGTGCCAGCAGCTTAAGCGCAGGGTGGTTACAAGCTTTCTTT. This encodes CASSLSAGWLQAFF.